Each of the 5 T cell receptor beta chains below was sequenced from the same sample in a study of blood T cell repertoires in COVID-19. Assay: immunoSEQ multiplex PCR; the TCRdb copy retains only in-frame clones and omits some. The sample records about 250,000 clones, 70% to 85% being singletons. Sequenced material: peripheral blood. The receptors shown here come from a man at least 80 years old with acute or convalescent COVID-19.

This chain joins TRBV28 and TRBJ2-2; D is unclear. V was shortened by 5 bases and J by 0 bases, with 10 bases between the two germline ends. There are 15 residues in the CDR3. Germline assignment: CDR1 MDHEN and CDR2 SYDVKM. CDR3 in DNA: TGTGCCAGCAGTCTCTCTCTCGCGAACACCGGGGAGCTGTTTTTT. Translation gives CASSLSLANTGELFF.

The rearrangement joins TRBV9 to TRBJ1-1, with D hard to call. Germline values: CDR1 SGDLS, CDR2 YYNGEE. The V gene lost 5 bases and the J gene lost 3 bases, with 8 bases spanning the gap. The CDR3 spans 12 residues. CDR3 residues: CASRRVDTEAFF. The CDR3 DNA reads TGTGCCAGCAGACGGGTGGACACTGAAGCTTTCTTT. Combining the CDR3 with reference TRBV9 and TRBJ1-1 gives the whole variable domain DSGVTQTPKHLITATGQRVTLRCSPRSGDLSVYWYQQSLDQGLQFLIQYYNGEERAKGNILERFSAQQFPDLHSELNLSSLELGDSALYFCASRRVDTEAFFGQGTRLTVV.

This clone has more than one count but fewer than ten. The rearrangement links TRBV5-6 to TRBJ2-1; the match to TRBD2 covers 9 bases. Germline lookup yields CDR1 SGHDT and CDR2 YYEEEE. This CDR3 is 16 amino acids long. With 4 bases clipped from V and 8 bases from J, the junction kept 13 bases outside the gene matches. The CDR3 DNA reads TGTGCCAGCAGCCCTATCGGGCGGGAGGGCAGAGATGAGCAGTTCTTC. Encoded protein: CASSPIGREGRDEQFF.

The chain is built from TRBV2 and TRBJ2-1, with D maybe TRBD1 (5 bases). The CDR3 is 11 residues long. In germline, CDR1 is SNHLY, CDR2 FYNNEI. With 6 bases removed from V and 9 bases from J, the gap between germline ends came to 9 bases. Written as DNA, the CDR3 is TGTGCCAGCAGAGCAAGGGGTGAGCAGTTCTTC. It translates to CASRARGEQFF.

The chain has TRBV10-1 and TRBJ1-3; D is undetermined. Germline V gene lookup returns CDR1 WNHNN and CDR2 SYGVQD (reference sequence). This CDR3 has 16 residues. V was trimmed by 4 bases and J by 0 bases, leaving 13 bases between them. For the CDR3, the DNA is TGCGCCAGCAGTGGAGGAGGACGGTACTCTGGAAACACCATATATTTT. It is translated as CASSGGGRYSGNTIYF.